This T cell receptor beta chain was identified during a study of molecular identifiers for immune sequencing clone quantification. This clonotype turned up a few times. Its antigen is undetermined. Germline CDR1 is SGHDN and CDR2 is FVKESK. The V end was cut by 1 base, the J end by 2 bases, with 12 bases between. The CDR3 length is 15 residues. TCRdb called the PCR reads again in MiXCR, with one record for every CDR3 protein. The sample carries about half a million distinct CDR3 sequences, around 23% recorded once. Whole-study results and caveats: Spiked Jurkat TCR RNA equivalent to one cell reportedly surfaced among under 1.1 million naive cells.

This chain links TRBV14 with TRBJ2-7; tentative D call: TRBD2 (6 bases). Sequenced sample: naive CD8+ T cells from blood, with Jurkat cell RNA spiked in. The subset: FACS-sorted CD8+CD4-CCR7+CD45RA+ naive T cells. The source of this sequence is a human donor in good health. Some libraries in this study had Jurkat cell RNA spiked in. CDR3 nucleotides: TGTGCCAGCAGCCAAGTGCCGGGAGCCGCCTACGAGCAGTACTTC. It translates to CASSQVPGAAYEQYF.